The source of this T cell receptor (beta chain) is a study of blood T cell repertoires in COVID-19 (dated by TCRdb to between 2020 and 2021). In the study overall: Samples from collaborators originated in the United States, Italy and Spain and spanned both the acute and convalescent phases of COVID-19. Where HLA class I and class II types were available, the types were taken from metadata supplied by the sample provider, not from assay-based typing. The sample metadata nearly always contained a de-identified subject ID, COVID-19 status, age in years and sex. Samples were obtained from the ongoing ImmuneRACE study (first 160 participants) and from 1,200 or so subjects provided by 6 global collaborators. The material from the prospective study consisted of cDNA or gDNA derived from T cells, B-cell-depleted T cells, or PBMCs. Subjects who had been exposed to COVID-19, were actively infected with it, or had recovered from it provided the deeply sampled blood TCRbeta repertoires that made up the dataset. The repertoires were released in a freely available public database intended as a resource for research on the immune response to SARS-CoV-2.

The immunoSEQ Assay, a bias-controlled multiplex PCR, was used to amplify TCRbeta CDR3 regions from genomic DNA. Per the authors' processing: The number of nucleated cells in each sample was estimated by amplification of reference gene primers within the assay. To quantify the absolute abundance of each unique TCRbeta CDR3 rearrangement, sequence reads were collapsed and filtered. For each sample, productive Simpson clonality was calculated as the square root of Simpson's diversity index across productive rearrangements. Imported from immuneACCESS, the table was reduced by TCRdb to in-frame sequences with V and J called. These copies leave out some clones; in studies compared against another copy, an unresolved V gene accounts for under half, and the cause of the remainder is not known. D and trimming come from the DNA, and the V and J calls and clone size come from that table. Recorded for this sample are approximately 130,000 clones; roughly four fifths of them occurred a single time. More than 9.5% of the sample rests with the top ten.

The CDR3 covers 15 residues, taking in both the cysteine and the phenylalanine. The retained sequence is limited to the CDR3, 45 bases, with the frame set at the first base. The germline ends are 10 bases apart after V is trimmed by 0 bases and J by 0 bases. In the germline V gene, CDR1 corresponds to SGHDT and CDR2 to YYEEEE. Study-level results and caveats: How much clinical and demographic metadata was included differed by source and by participant, and the metadata was provided uncurated.

Whole blood was collected in K2EDTA tubes by collaborating institutions according to the institutions' own protocols. For TCRbeta analysis, collaborators shipped samples in one of three forms: frozen whole blood, isolated PBMCs, or DNA extracted from either of those sample types. Worth noting for this clone: Its antigen is currently not known. Base qualities are not provided; no much larger clone lies one nucleotide away.

Source material: peripheral blood. The chain is made from TRBV5-6 and TRBJ2-7, with TRBD2 as a weak D call on 7 bases. The sequence was collected from a middle-aged man with active or convalescent COVID-19. The CDR3 corresponds to CASSLVGGASYEQYF. DNA sequence: TGTGCCAGCAGCTTGGTGGGGGGGGCCTCCTACGAGCAGTACTTC.